This T cell receptor beta chain was found in a study of OX40 agonist ivuxolimab in advanced cancers. About the study: Age averaged 60 years (range roughly 23 to 90), and 82.7% were male. People who had prior anti-PD-1, anti-PD-L1 or anti-CTLA-4 therapy could take part, and under 45% had some.

Findings of the study overall: Among the nonresponders, some also had low normalized T-cell clonal expansion. Averaged across samples, CD8+ T cells carried more expanded clones than CD4+ did.

The V gene lost 2 bases and the J gene lost 9 bases, with 14 bases spanning the gap. CDR1 is MDHEN, CDR2 SYDVKM, per germline. The CDR3 totals 14 residues. In the case of this clone: Its antigen is unknown.

The method was immunoSEQ multiplex PCR; TCRdb's version includes in-frame clones alone and lacks a portion of them. The sample has over 60,000 clones, about 82% seen once. The chain combines TRBV28 with TRBJ2-4; a weak D match, TRBD2 (5 bases). The source material was CD4+ or CD8+ T cells sorted from blood, sampled in a trial of the OX40 agonist ivuxolimab. This TCR was sampled from an adult with an advanced solid tumor such as melanoma, head and neck, liver or kidney cancer. CDR3 residues: CASSLPGERSIQYF. The CDR3 DNA sequence: TGTGCCAGCAGTTTACCCGGGGAAAGAAGCATTCAGTACTTC.